These 26 T cell receptor beta chains came from one sample sequenced in a study of blood T cell repertoires in COVID-19. Sequencing was performed with immunoSEQ multiplex PCR; in TCRdb, only in-frame clones are kept and a portion is missing. The data hold some 400,000 clones, with more than 75% observed a single time. Input material: peripheral blood. The source of these receptors is a human donor in a cohort sampled during active COVID-19.

With regard to this clone: Germline is not matched at one junction end, which may reflect a read error. Here the CDR3 reads CSARDFGYTF. DNA of the CDR3: TGCAGTGCAAGAGACTTTGGCTACACCTTC. This chain connects TRBV20-1 to TRBJ1-2; D is uncertain. Germline V CDR1 and CDR2: DFQATT, SNEGSKA (reference sequence). This CDR3 spans 10 amino acids.

This chain uses TRBV9 with TRBJ2-5; a possible D gene is TRBD1 (5 bases). This CDR3 spans 16 amino acids. Germline V gene data show CDR1 as SGDLS and CDR2 as YYNGEE. The ends were cut back, 0 bases at V and 5 bases at J, with 17 bases in the middle. CDR3 bases: TGTGCCAGCAGCGTAGCTACAGGCCGTGTGGGTGAGACCCAGTACTTC. It translates to CASSVATGRVGETQYF.

In its sample, this clone was seen a few times. The V call is TRBV3-1 (or the pseudogene TRBV3-2), the J call TRBJ1-2; TRBD1 might be the D (5 bases). CDR1 is LGHDT and CDR2 is YNNKEL in the germline V gene (reference sequence). Between the trimmed V and J ends, which lost 0 bases and 4 bases, there was a span of 12 bases. The CDR3 totals 15 residues. CDR3 in amino acids: CASSQDVSQVYGYTF. DNA for the CDR3: TGTGCCAGCAGCCAAGACGTATCACAGGTCTATGGCTACACCTTC.

The chain recombines TRBV6-5 with TRBJ1-4; 7 bases align to TRBD1. V was clipped by 6 bases and J by 1 base; unmatched bases: 2. Germline CDR1 is MNHEY and CDR2 is SVGAGI. This CDR3 spans 14 amino acids. CDR3 in DNA: TGTGCCAGCAGGACAGGGCGAACTAATGAAAAACTGTTTTTT. As protein: CASRTGRTNEKLFF.

V gene TRBV27 combines with J gene TRBJ1-6; 7 positions agree with TRBD1. Germline lookup yields CDR1 MNHEY and CDR2 SMNVEV (reference sequence). This CDR3 contains 14 residues. V dropped 7 bases and J dropped 9; count of bases not matched to a gene: 9. The CDR3 is CASTHRWTGSPLHF. The CDR3 DNA follows: TGTGCCAGCACCCACCGTTGGACAGGTTCACCCCTCCACTTT.

V gene TRBV7-8 combines with J gene TRBJ2-2, with 12 bases that match TRBD2. Trimming removed 5 bases from V and 6 bases from J; junction bases left unmatched: 7. This CDR3 has 16 residues. Germline loops: CDR1 SGHVS, CDR2 FQNEAQ. The CDR3 coding sequence is TGTGCCAGCAGCCTTTTGACTAGCGGGAGTGCCGGGGAGCTGTTTTTT. Translated: CASSLLTSGSAGELFF.

Only one count was recorded for this clone. In DNA, the CDR3 is TGTGCCAGTACGCAAGCCGTCTCCGGGGAGCTGTTTTTT. Translation: CASTQAVSGELFF. V is TRBV19 and J is TRBJ2-2; no clear D. Germline V CDR1 and CDR2: LNHDA, SQIVND (reference sequence). This CDR3 region has 13 residues. V lost 7 bases and J lost 6, with 12 bases in between.

The chain couples TRBV6-5 to TRBJ1-5, with D unresolved. Germline V gene data show CDR1 as MNHEY and CDR2 as SVGAGI. This CDR3 is 12 amino acids long. V was trimmed by 8 bases and J by 5 bases, leaving 10 bases between them. The CDR3 is CASGHTDQPQHF. CDR3 coding DNA: TGTGCCAGCGGTCACACCGATCAGCCCCAGCATTTT.

This chain joins TRBV10-3 and TRBJ2-5; 9 bases line up with TRBD1. Unmatched junction bases numbered 6, after V lost 0 bases and J lost 4 bases. Germline CDR1 reads ENHRY; CDR2 reads SYGVKD. CDR3 length equals 16 residues. The DNA for the CDR3 is TGTGCCATCAGTGAGTCGACAACAGGGGGCCCAGAGACCCAGTACTTC. Protein sequence: CAISESTTGGPETQYF.

The chain has TRBV5-6 and TRBJ1-4, with no clear D. The CDR3 has 12 residues. V lost 0 bases and J 8 bases, leaving 5 bases between the germline ends. The germline V gene encodes CDR1 SGHDT and CDR2 YYEEEE. The CDR3 is CASSLVGEKLFF. CDR3 DNA sequence: TGTGCCAGCAGCTTGGTCGGGGAAAAACTGTTTTTT.

The rearrangement links TRBV21-1 to TRBJ2-7; TRBD1, the D gene given by the table, was not confirmed from the DNA. TRBV21-1 is reported as a pseudogene. CDR3 length: 23 residues. The CDR3 region has the DNA TGTGCCAGCAGCAATCTTCATTTGGTTGTACTCTGGACGATTGACAGGGATACCTTCGAGCAGTACTTC. This codes for CASSNLHLVVLWTIDRDTFEQYF.

The V call is TRBV10-3, the J call TRBJ2-2; tentatively, D is TRBD1 (6 bases). V gave up 6 bases and J gave up 0 bases, with 11 bases separating them. The CDR3 is made up of 15 amino acids. The V gene's germline CDR1 is ENHRY and CDR2 SYGVKD. CDR3 DNA sequence: TGTGCCATCAGCACAGGGTCCCCGAACACCGGGGAGCTGTTTTTT. The encoded protein is CAISTGSPNTGELFF.

The chain employs TRBV7-8 and TRBJ1-3; 7 bases map to TRBD1. CDR1 and CDR2 from the germline V gene are SGHVS and FQNEAQ. This CDR3 region has 17 residues. The trim removed 3 bases at V and 0 bases at J, leaving 8 bases unmatched. The CDR3 DNA sequence: TGTGCCAGCAGCTTGGTACAGGGGATTCTCTCTGGAAACACCATATATTTT. It is translated as CASSLVQGILSGNTIYF.

The chain joins TRBV3-1 (or the pseudogene TRBV3-2) to TRBJ2-5, with 7 positions matching TRBD2. The J segment lost 1 base and the V segment lost 5 bases, leaving 4 bases of the junction unmatched. The CDR3 totals 14 residues. In germline, CDR1 is LGHDT, CDR2 YNNKEL (reference sequence). The chain's CDR3 is CASSSLAAQETQYF. CDR3 nucleotide sequence: TGTGCCAGCAGCTCCCTAGCGGCCCAAGAGACCCAGTACTTC.

As DNA, the CDR3 is TGTGCCTGGGACAGGGACACTGAAGCTTTCTTT. Translating it yields CAWDRDTEAFF. The chain has TRBV30 and TRBJ1-1; the match to TRBD1 covers 7 bases. CDR3 length: 11 residues. The germline CDR1 and CDR2 sequences are GTSNPN and SVGIG (reference sequence). V was clipped by 5 bases and J by 3 bases; unmatched bases: 0. Variable domain in full (rest from reference TRBV30 and TRBJ1-1): SQTIHQWPATLVQPVGSPLSLECTVEGTSNPNLYWYRQAAGRGLQLLFYSVGIGQISSEVPQNLSASRPQDRQFILSSKKLLLSDSGFYLCAWDRDTEAFFGQGTRLTVV.

This sequence joins TRBV5-6 and TRBJ2-7, with 12 bases aligning to TRBD1. This CDR3 comprises 16 residues. With V trimmed by 4 bases and J by 3 bases, 8 bases remained unmatched. The V gene's germline CDR1 is SGHDT and CDR2 YYEEEE. Written as DNA, the CDR3 is TGTGCCAGCAGCCAATCCGGGACAGGGGGCCTCTACGAGCAGTACTTC. It translates to CASSQSGTGGLYEQYF.

The V gene is TRBV15, the J gene TRBJ2-1, with D hard to call. This CDR3 region has 16 residues. V was shortened by 6 bases and J by 0 bases, with 15 bases between the two germline ends. CDR1 is LNHNV, CDR2 YYDKDF, per germline (reference sequence). The CDR3 DNA reads as TGTGCCACCAGTTCCTTTAGCCCCGGCTCCTACAATGAGCAGTTCTTC. Encoded protein: CATSSFSPGSYNEQFF.

This chain uses TRBV19 with TRBJ2-1; no definite D call. CDR3 size: 15 residues. Germline lookup yields CDR1 LNHDA and CDR2 SQIVND (reference sequence). Trimming left V 4 bases short and J 6 bases short, with 16 bases between. Here the CDR3 DNA reads TGTGCCAGTAGTAGCCCCGGTAGAAAAACCAATGAGCAGTTCTTC. Its protein is CASSSPGRKTNEQFF.

V is TRBV7-3 and J is TRBJ2-7; 11 bases match TRBD2. Germline CDR1 and CDR2: SGHTA and FQGTGA. The CDR3 totals 16 residues. J was trimmed by 6 bases and V by 1 base; bases with no gene match: 8. Here the CDR3 DNA reads TGTGCCAGCAGCTTAAAGGGGACTAGCGGACCTTCCGAGCAGTACTTC. It yields the protein CASSLKGTSGPSEQYF.

The genes are TRBV6-1 and TRBJ2-2, with TRBD2 matching 9 bases. The CDR3 length is 16 residues. Germline V CDR1 and CDR2: MNHNS, SASEGT. V lost 4 bases and J lost 5; bases outside the gene matches: 8. CDR3 in DNA: TGTGCCAGCAGTGTCCCGGCGGGAGGGGGAACCGGGGAGCTGTTTTTT. Protein product: CASSVPAGGGTGELFF.

This chain links TRBV10-2 with TRBJ1-2; tentatively, D is TRBD1 (6 bases). Looked up from germline, CDR1 is WSHSY and CDR2 is SAAADI. This CDR3 region has 13 residues. V lost 5 bases and J 2 bases, leaving 9 bases between the germline ends. In DNA form, the CDR3 reads TGCGCCAGCAGTAAGGACAGAAACTATGGCTACACCTTC. Its protein is CASSKDRNYGYTF.

The chain is built from TRBV4-2 and TRBJ1-1; 9 bases line up with TRBD1. Losses at the gene ends were 1 base for V and 3 bases for J; bases not matched to a gene: 6. The CDR3 is 16 amino acids. Per the germline V gene, CDR1 is LGHNA and CDR2 is YNFKEQ. The CDR3 sequence is CASSQGQGQGYTEAFF. The CDR3 region has the DNA TGTGCCAGCAGCCAAGGACAAGGACAGGGGTACACTGAAGCTTTCTTT.

This clone showed up just once. This rearrangement joins TRBV7-8 to TRBJ2-1, with TRBD2 matching 12 bases. V lost 1 base and J lost 3; bases outside the gene matches: 10. The CDR3 contains 19 residues. Per the germline V gene, CDR1 is SGHVS and CDR2 is FQNEAQ. In nucleotides, the CDR3 is TGTGCCAGCAGCTTAGAGGCCCTAGCGGGAGGGCCGATCTACAATGAGCAGTTCTTC. The encoded protein is CASSLEALAGGPIYNEQFF.

V gene TRBV3-1 (or the pseudogene TRBV3-2) combines with J gene TRBJ2-1; 7 nucleotides align to TRBD1. Germline values: CDR1 LGHDT, CDR2 YNNKEL (reference sequence). The CDR3 sequence is 16 residues long. V lost 0 bases and J lost 9; bases outside the gene matches: 11. CDR3 protein: CASSQERRDSGGEQFF. CDR3 in DNA: TGTGCCAGCAGCCAAGAACGACGGGACAGTGGTGGTGAGCAGTTCTTC.

This clone was found many times. The chain uses TRBV5-6 and TRBJ2-7; D unresolved. CDR1 and CDR2 from the germline V gene are SGHDT and YYEEEE. The CDR3 runs 14 residues. Trimming pared 2 bases from V and 6 bases from J, leaving 15 bases between. The CDR3 loop reads CASSLQTPDFEQYF. CDR3 sequence (DNA): TGTGCCAGCAGCTTACAAACCCCCGACTTCGAGCAGTACTTC.

The chain couples TRBV24-1 to TRBJ1-1, with 8 bases identical to TRBD1. From germline, CDR1 is KGHDR and CDR2 SFDVKD. The V segment lost 3 bases and the J segment 9 bases; nucleotides outside the gene matches: 2. The CDR3 extends over 12 amino acids. The CDR3 nucleotides are TGTGCCACCAGTGATCGGACAGGGAAAGCTTTCTTT. Translating it yields CATSDRTGKAFF.